The clone carrying this TCR beta chain was counted many times. What it binds is unknown. These data originate in a study of metastatic and nonmetastatic thyroid tumors. TCRdb ran MiXCR on the PCR reads. The top ten hold around 9.6% of the sample, which has 43,000 or so clones, about 4% seen once. No patient received treatment before thyroid surgery. Study-wide results and limits: Across blood and tumor, TCR beta diversity in malignant thyroid tumors was reportedly significantly higher than in benign nodules.

The receptor was derived from a female donor with papillary thyroid cancer or a benign thyroid nodule (not recorded which). Some clones in this sample may be carry-over from other donors' samples. Material for sequencing was blood.

CDR3 DNA: TGTGCCAGCAGCTTACCTAGGGTAGGGGAGCAGTACTTC. This translates into CASSLPRVGEQYF. The chain has TRBV7-8 and TRBJ2-7; no clear D. The CDR3 length is 13 residues. Deletions cut 2 bases from V and 7 bases from J, with 12 bases between. The germline V gene has CDR1 SGHVS and CDR2 FQNEAQ.